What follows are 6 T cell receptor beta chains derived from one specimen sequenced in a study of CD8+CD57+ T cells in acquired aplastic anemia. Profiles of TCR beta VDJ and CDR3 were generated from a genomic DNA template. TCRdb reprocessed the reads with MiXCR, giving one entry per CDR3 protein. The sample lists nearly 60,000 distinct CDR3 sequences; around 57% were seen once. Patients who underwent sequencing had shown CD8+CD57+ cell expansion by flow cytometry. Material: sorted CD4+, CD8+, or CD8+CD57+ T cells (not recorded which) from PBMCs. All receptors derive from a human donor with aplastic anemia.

In nucleotides, the CDR3 is TGCGCCAGCAGCTTGGGGAGGGAAGGGGAAAAACTGTTTTTT. Protein: CASSLGREGEKLFF. The chain has TRBV5-1 and TRBJ1-4; no reliable D call. V was shortened by 0 bases and J by 8 bases, with 11 bases between the two germline ends. The CDR3 runs 14 residues. Germline V gives CDR1 SGHRS, CDR2 YFSETQ.

CDR3 coding DNA: TGTGCCACCAGTGACCGACTAGCGGGAGACTACGAGCAGTACTTC. This gives the protein CATSDRLAGDYEQYF. The chain couples TRBV24-1 to TRBJ2-7, with 12 bases matching TRBD2. The CDR3 runs to 15 residues. V dropped 4 bases and J dropped 3; count of bases not matched to a gene: 3. Germline loops: CDR1 KGHDR, CDR2 SFDVKD.

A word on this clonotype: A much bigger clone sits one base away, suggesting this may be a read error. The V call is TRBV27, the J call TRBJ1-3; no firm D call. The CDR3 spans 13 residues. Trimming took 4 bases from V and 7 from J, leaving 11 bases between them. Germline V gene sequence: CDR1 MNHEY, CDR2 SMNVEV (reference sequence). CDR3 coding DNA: TGTGCCAGCAGTTCTAAAAGTGAGAACACCATATATTTT. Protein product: CASSSKSENTIYF.

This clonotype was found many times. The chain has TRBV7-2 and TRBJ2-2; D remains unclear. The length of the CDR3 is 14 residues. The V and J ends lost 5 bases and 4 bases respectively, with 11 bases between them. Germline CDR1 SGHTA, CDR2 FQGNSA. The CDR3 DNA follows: TGTGCCAGCAGCCCCATAGGGCCCACCGGGGAGCTGTTTTTT. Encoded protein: CASSPIGPTGELFF.

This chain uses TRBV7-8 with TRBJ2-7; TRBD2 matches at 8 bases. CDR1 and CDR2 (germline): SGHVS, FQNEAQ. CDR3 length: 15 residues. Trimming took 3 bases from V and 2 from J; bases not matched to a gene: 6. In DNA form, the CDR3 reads TGTGCCAGCAGCTTCAGCATAGCGGGGACCTACGAGCAGTACTTC. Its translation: CASSFSIAGTYEQYF.

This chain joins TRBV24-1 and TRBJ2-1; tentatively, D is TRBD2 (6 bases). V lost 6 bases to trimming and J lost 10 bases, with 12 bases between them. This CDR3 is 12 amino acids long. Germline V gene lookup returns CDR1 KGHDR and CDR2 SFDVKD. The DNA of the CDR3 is TGTGCCACCAGTCGCGGAGGGTTCGAGCAGTTCTTC. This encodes CATSRGGFEQFF.